The text below deals with one T cell receptor beta chain. Its antigen remains unidentified. This specimen belongs to a study of long-term antiretroviral therapy in people with HIV. Study observations and caveats: An increase in diversity followed ART, yet levels stayed below transplant donor controls.

Germline trimming cut 1 base from V and 3 bases from J; bases unmatched to any gene: 5. Germline-derived CDR1 and CDR2 are LGHNA and YSLEER. The CDR3 length is 15 residues. Each contributor possessed a minimum of one pre-ART and a minimum of two post-ART PBMC samples. Each sample contained about 1-10 million cryopreserved PBMC, thawed before DNA extraction. With survey level as its setting, the immunoSEQ assay was v3.0. Using immunoSEQ multiplex PCR, the repertoire was profiled, and TCRdb retains in-frame clones only, with some absent. This table has approximately 5,700 clones, around 80% appearing once.

The J gene is TRBJ2-7, the V gene TRBV4-3, with 8 bases that match TRBD2. The sample consisted of unsorted PBMCs, taken 1.8 years before starting antiretroviral therapy. This TCR came from a man aged 40-49 years with HIV. CDR3 protein: CASSQAASGSYEQYF. CDR3 coding DNA: TGCGCCAGCAGCCAAGCTGCGAGCGGGAGCTACGAGCAGTACTTC.